This record concerns one TCR beta chain sequence. This sample was taken from a study of cytomegalovirus exposure and HLA in healthy donors. A multiplex PCR was run with 60 Vbeta primers and 13 Jbeta primers. Clones were sequenced by immunoSEQ multiplex PCR, and TCRdb holds only the in-frame ones, with some missing. The table has 95,000 to 130,000 clones, around two thirds seen once. V lost 4 bases, J lost 6 bases, and 15 bases lay in between. The V gene's germline CDR1 is SQVTM and CDR2 ANQGSEA. CDR3 length: 13 residues. Donors showed nominal health when sampled, although they likely had unrecorded immune exposures.

Material for sequencing was PBMCs. This chain links TRBV29-1 with TRBJ1-2; D is unclear. The sequence derives from a woman between 40 and 50 years old in good health and CMV-seropositive. DNA for the CDR3: TGCAGCGTTGTGGGTGCAGCGCTCAATGGCTACACCTTC. Translated: CSVVGAALNGYTF.